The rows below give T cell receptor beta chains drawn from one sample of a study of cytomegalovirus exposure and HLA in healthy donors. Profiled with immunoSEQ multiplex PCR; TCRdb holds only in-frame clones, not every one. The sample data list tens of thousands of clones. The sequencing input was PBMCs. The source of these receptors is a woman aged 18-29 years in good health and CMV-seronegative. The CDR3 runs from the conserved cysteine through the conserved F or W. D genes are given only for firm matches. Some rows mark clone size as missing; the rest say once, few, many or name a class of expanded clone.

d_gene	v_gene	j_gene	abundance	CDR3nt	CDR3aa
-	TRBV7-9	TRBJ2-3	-	TGTGCCAGCAGCTTAGCTCGGAGCACAGATACGCAGTATTTT	CASSLARSTDTQYF
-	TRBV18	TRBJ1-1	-	TGTGCCAGCTCACAGCAGAACACTGAAGCTTTCTTT	CASSQQNTEAFF
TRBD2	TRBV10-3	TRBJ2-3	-	TGTGCCATCAGCCGAATTCTTCTAGCGGGGGGAAGAGCAGATACGCAGTATTTT	CAISRILLAGGRADTQYF
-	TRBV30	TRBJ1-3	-	TGTGCCTGGAGCAAGGTGCGGAACACCATATATTTT	CAWSKVRNTIYF
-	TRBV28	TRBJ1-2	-	TGTGCCAGCAGTTTATCCCCACAGGGCAAGGGTGGCTACACCTTC	CASSLSPQGKGGYTF
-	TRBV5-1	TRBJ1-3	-	TGCGCCAGCAGCTTGGACCCCAGCTCTGGAAACACCATATATTTT	CASSLDPSSGNTIYF
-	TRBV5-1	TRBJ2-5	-	TGCGCCAGCAGCTTAAACAGGGTTATGGAAGAGACCCAGTACTTC	CASSLNRVMEETQYF
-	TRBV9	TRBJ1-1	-	TGTGCCAGCAGCGTAGACAGGGACACTGAAGCTTTCTTT	CASSVDRDTEAFF
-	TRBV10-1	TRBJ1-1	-	TGCGCCAGCAGTGAAGAGGGCCGGTTTGAAGCTTTCTTT	CASSEEGRFEAFF
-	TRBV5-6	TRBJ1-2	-	TGTGCCAGCAGCTTTGGGGACCGGGGGACTTACTATGGCTACACCTTC	CASSFGDRGTYYGYTF
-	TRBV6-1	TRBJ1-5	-	TGTGCCAGCAGTGAATCGGATGGTAGCAGGGGAAGTCAGCCCCAGCATTTT	CASSESDGSRGSQPQHF
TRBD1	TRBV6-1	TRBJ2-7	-	TGTGCCAGCAGTGAAGCCGGGACAGGGACCTACGAGCAGTACTTC	CASSEAGTGTYEQYF
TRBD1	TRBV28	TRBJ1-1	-	TGTGCCAGCAGTTTAACTCAAACAGGGGCGGAAGCTTTCTTT	CASSLTQTGAEAFF
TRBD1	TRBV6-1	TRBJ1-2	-	TGTGCCAGCAGCCGACAGGGTGAGAGCTATGGCTACACCTTC	CASSRQGESYGYTF
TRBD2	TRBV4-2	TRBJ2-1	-	TGTGCCAGCAGCCCCGGCCCACGGACTAGCGGGAGTCGTAGAGATGAGCAGTTCTTC	CASSPGPRTSGSRRDEQFF
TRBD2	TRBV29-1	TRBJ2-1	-	TGCAGCTTCTCCCCGGGACTAGCATTTCCTGAGCAGTTCTTC	CSFSPGLAFPEQFF
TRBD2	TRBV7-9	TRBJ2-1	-	TGTGCCAGCAGCCCTAGCGGGTCCTCCTACAATGAGCAGTTCTTC	CASSPSGSSYNEQFF
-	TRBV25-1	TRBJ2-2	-	TGTGCCAGCAGTGAATTGGAGGGGATCGAGCTGTTTTTT	CASSELEGIELFF
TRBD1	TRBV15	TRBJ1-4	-	TGTGCCACCAGCAGAGATGGAGGGACAGGGTATGAAAAACTGTTTTTT	CATSRDGGTGYEKLFF
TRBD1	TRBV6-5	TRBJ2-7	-	TGTGCCAGCAGTTACTTTCAGGGGGCCTACGAGCAGTACTTC	CASSYFQGAYEQYF
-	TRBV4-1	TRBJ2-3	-	TGCGCCAGCAGCCAGGGGACTGAACTTAGCACAGATACGCAGTATTTT	CASSQGTELSTDTQYF
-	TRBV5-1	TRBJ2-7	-	TGCGCCAGCAGCTCCACTCCAGGGTTCGAGCAGTACTTC	CASSSTPGFEQYF
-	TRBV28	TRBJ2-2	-	TGTGCCAGCAATCAGAGGGTTCGCACCGGGGAGCTGTTTTTT	CASNQRVRTGELFF
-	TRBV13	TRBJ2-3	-	TGTGCAAGCAGCCTGGATACGCAGTATTTT	CASSLDTQYF
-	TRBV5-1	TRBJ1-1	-	TGCGCCAGCAGCTTAAACGGGGGGCAAGCTTTCTTT	CASSLNGGQAFF
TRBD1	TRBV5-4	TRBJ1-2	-	TGTGCCAGCAGCAGGGGACAGGGGAATCTTAAAGGGGATGGCTACACCTTC	CASSRGQGNLKGDGYTF
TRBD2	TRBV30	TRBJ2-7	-	TGTGCCTGGATCCGTAACGGGGGGGTTTACGAGCAGTACTTC	CAWIRNGGVYEQYF
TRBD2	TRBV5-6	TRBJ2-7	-	TGTGCCAGCAGCTCGACTAGCGGAGCCGGGCAGTACTTC	CASSSTSGAGQYF
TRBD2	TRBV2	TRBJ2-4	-	TGTGCCAGCAGTGAAGCGCTTCGAGCGGGAGAGGACATTCAGTACTTC	CASSEALRAGEDIQYF
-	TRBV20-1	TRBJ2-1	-	TGCAGTGCTGCCCCTCGCGATGAGCAGTTCTTC	CSAAPRDEQFF
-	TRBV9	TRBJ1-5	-	TGTGCCAGCAGCCCGGGAGTAGGGAATCAGCCCCAGCATTTT	CASSPGVGNQPQHF
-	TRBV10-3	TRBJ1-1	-	TGTGCCATCAGCCCCGGACAGCTTGGGACTGAAGCTTTCTTT	CAISPGQLGTEAFF
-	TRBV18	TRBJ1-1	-	TGTGCCAGCTCACCTGACAGCACTGAAGCTTTCTTT	CASSPDSTEAFF
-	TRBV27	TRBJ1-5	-	TGTGCCAGCAGTTTATACGGGGATAGCAATCAGCCCCAGCATTTT	CASSLYGDSNQPQHF
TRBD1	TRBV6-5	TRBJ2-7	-	TGTGCCAGCAGCCCCGGGACAGGGGGACACGAGCAGTACTTC	CASSPGTGGHEQYF
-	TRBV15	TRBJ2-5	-	TGTGCCACCAGCAGAGATGACCTGGGCCAGTCCGAGGAGACCCAGTACTTC	CATSRDDLGQSEETQYF
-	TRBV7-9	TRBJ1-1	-	TGTGCCAGCAGCTTATTGGCCAACCAAGCTTTCTTT	CASSLLANQAFF
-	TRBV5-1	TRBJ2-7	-	TGCGCCAGCAGCTTGGGCAGGGCTGTAGACGAGCAGTACTTC	CASSLGRAVDEQYF
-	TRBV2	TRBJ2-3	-	TGTGCCAGCAGTGAAGCGGTGGGGGGGCTAGATACGCAGTATTTT	CASSEAVGGLDTQYF
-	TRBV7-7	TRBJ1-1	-	TGTGCTAGCAGCTCGACAGTGAACACTGAAGCTTTCTTT	CASSSTVNTEAFF
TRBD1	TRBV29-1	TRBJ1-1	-	TGCAGCGTCCGCTTACAGGGGGGTACTGAAGCTTTCTTT	CSVRLQGGTEAFF
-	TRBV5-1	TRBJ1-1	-	TGCGCCAGCAGCTTAGGGAGCAGTGGCACTGAAGCTTTCTTT	CASSLGSSGTEAFF
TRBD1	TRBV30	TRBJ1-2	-	TGTGCCTGGAGTCATAGGACAGGGGGCTCCTCTAACTATGGCTACACCTTC	CAWSHRTGGSSNYGYTF
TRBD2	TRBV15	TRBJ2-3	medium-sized	TGTGCCACCAGCAGAGATCGGGGGGGCCAAGATACGCAGTATTTT	CATSRDRGGQDTQYF
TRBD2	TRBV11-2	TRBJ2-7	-	TGTGCCAGCAGCTCTGGACTAGCGGGGACCCCCTACGAGCAGTACTTC	CASSSGLAGTPYEQYF
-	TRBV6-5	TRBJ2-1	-	TGTGCCAGCAGCACCTACAATGAGCAGTTCTTC	CASSTYNEQFF
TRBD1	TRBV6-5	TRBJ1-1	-	TGTGCCAGCAGTTACGGGACAGGGGCTGAAGCTTTCTTT	CASSYGTGAEAFF